Following are 6 T cell receptor beta chains from one sample sequenced in a study of cytomegalovirus exposure and HLA in healthy donors. This PCR relied on a set of 60 Vbeta primers and 13 Jbeta primers. Sequenced by immunoSEQ multiplex PCR; TCRdb stores in-frame clones only, minus some. In total, the table holds roughly 90,000 clones. The sample consisted of PBMCs. All receptors derive from a man in his forties or fifties in good health and CMV-seropositive.

The rearrangement uses TRBV6-1 and TRBJ1-2, with 12 bases that match TRBD1. With 3 bases clipped from V and 7 bases from J, the junction kept 6 bases outside the gene matches. Per the germline V gene, CDR1 is MNHNS and CDR2 is SASEGT. The CDR3 has 15 residues. The CDR3 region is CASSDPGTGGSGYTF. In DNA, the CDR3 is TGTGCCAGCAGTGACCCCGGGACAGGGGGCTCTGGCTACACCTTC.

DNA of the CDR3: TGTGCCAGCAGCTTAGACAGGGGGTTCGGTCAGCCCCAGCATTTT. Amino acid sequence: CASSLDRGFGQPQHF. V is TRBV7-8 and J is TRBJ1-5, with 8 bases aligning to TRBD1. Trimming removed 1 base from V and 6 bases from J; junction bases left unmatched: 5. CDR1 is SGHVS and CDR2 is FQNEAQ in the germline V gene. CDR3 length equals 15 residues. The full variable domain, in which reference TRBV7-8 and TRBJ1-5 provide the parts outside the CDR3, is GAGVSQSPRYKVAKRGQDVALRCDPISGHVSLFWYQQALGQGPEFLTYFQNEAQLDKSGLPSDRFFAERPEGSVSTLKIQRTQQEDSAVYLCASSLDRGFGQPQHFGDGTRLSIL.

The gene calls are TRBV5-1 and TRBJ1-2, with TRBD1 matching 7 bases. This CDR3 comprises 14 residues. CDR1 is SGHRS, CDR2 YFSETQ, per germline. After removal of 3 bases from V and 8 bases from J, the junction contained 10 bases not matched to a gene. The chain's CDR3 is CASSWETGSGGYTF. The CDR3 DNA reads TGCGCCAGCAGCTGGGAGACAGGGTCCGGCGGCTACACCTTC.

The chain uses TRBV6-5 and TRBJ2-7, with D possibly TRBD2 on 5 matching bases. Germline V gene data show CDR1 as MNHEY and CDR2 as SVGAGI. V dropped 8 bases and J dropped 5 bases, with 16 bases sitting between them. CDR3 size: 13 residues. The CDR3 nucleotides read TGTGCCAGCGGGGTCACTAGTGCGGACGAGCAGTACGTC. This translates into CASGVTSADEQYV.

This chain uses TRBV11-2 with TRBJ2-7; TRBD2 matches at 12 bases. Losses at the gene ends were 2 bases for V and 2 bases for J; bases not matched to a gene: 7. The CDR3 runs 17 residues. CDR1 is SGHAT, CDR2 FQNNGV, per germline. The CDR3 region has the DNA TGTGCCAGCAGCTTACTAGCGGGAGGGCCTAGCGCCTACGAGCAGTACTTC. It is translated as CASSLLAGGPSAYEQYF.

V is TRBV7-2 and J is TRBJ2-1, with 16 bases lining up with TRBD2. The germline V gene has CDR1 SGHTA and CDR2 FQGNSA. V shed 1 base and J 7 bases; nucleotides not matched to a gene: 10. The CDR3 length is 19 residues. In nucleotides, the CDR3 is TGTGCCAGCAGCTTAGTTGGGGGACTAGCGGGAGGGCCTGCGAATGAGCAGTTCTTC. Translation: CASSLVGGLAGGPANEQFF.